The T cell receptor beta chain under discussion was sequenced for a study of T cells in Graves' hyperthyroidism and ophthalmopathy. Study background: Initial diagnosis, before any treatment, was when peripheral blood was collected.

This clonotype was observed many times. There were TCR beta CDR3 regions amplified from RNA transcripts. The HTBI primer set drove a first-round RT-PCR of the TCR CDR3. MiXCR was run by TCRdb on the multiplex PCR reads, yielding one entry per CDR3 protein. The data hold more than 650,000 distinct CDR3 sequences, with 12% to 15% observed a single time. Per germline, CDR1 SEHNR and CDR2 FQNEAQ (reference sequence). The CDR3 runs to 15 residues. The V gene end was trimmed by 5 bases and the J gene end by 5 bases; junction bases not matched to a gene: 12. Uncontrolled infection, other autoimmune disease, pregnancy or lactation excluded patients. From more than 8 ml of fresh peripheral blood, PBMCs were isolated.

The chain uses TRBV7-9 and TRBJ2-7; 7 bases line up with TRBD2. The receptor's source is a woman younger than 35 with Graves' hyperthyroidism. The specimen was blood. CDR3 protein: CASSPGGGRGNEQYF. The CDR3 DNA sequence: TGTGCCAGCAGCCCGGGGGGAGGCCGGGGGAACGAGCAGTACTTC.